The 3 T cell receptor beta chains below come from one sample, sequenced in a study of control samples from healthy donors and cancer patients. Sequencing was performed with immunoSEQ multiplex PCR; in TCRdb, only in-frame clones are kept and a portion is missing. The sample yields more than 150,000 clones, about 93% seen once. Sequencing input: blood. The origin of the receptors is a man aged 45-65 years in good health.

The chain links TRBV19 to TRBJ2-7; D could derive from TRBD1 or TRBD2 (5 bases each). The V end lost 2 bases, the J end lost 7 bases, and 15 bases lay between the germline ends. CDR1 and CDR2 from the germline V gene are LNHDA and SQIVND (reference sequence). The CDR3 contains 14 residues. CDR3 DNA: TGTGCCAGTAGTATACAGGGCAACCCGGGGGAGCAGTACTTC. It encodes CASSIQGNPGEQYF.

The V gene is TRBV6-5, the J gene TRBJ2-3, with D perhaps matching TRBD1 or TRBD2 (5 bases each). Germline V gene data show CDR1 as MNHEY and CDR2 as SVGAGI. This CDR3 has 15 residues. V lost 6 bases and J 1 base, leaving 14 bases between the germline ends. The CDR3 DNA reads TGTGCCAGCAGGGCGAGGGACGGGGGCACAGATACGCAGTATTTT. Its protein is CASRARDGGTDTQYF.

The V call is TRBV7-8, the J call TRBJ2-5, with D uncertain. Germline loops: CDR1 SGHVS, CDR2 FQNEAQ. CDR3 length equals 14 residues. V was pared by 2 bases and J by 2 bases, with 9 bases between. CDR3 sequence (DNA): TGTGCCAGCAGCTTACTAGTTAGGCAAGAGACCCAGTACTTC. It encodes CASSLLVRQETQYF. Full variable domain (rest looked up from reference TRBV7-8 and TRBJ2-5): GAGVSQSPRYKVAKRGQDVALRCDPISGHVSLFWYQQALGQGPEFLTYFQNEAQLDKSGLPSDRFFAERPEGSVSTLKIQRTQQEDSAVYLCASSLLVRQETQYFGPGTRLLVL.